These 28 T cell receptor beta chains originate from one sample sequenced in a study of T cells expressing NK-cell markers. TCRdb re-analyzed the 5' RACE reads; it lists each CDR3 protein once, without DNA. This table lists roughly 430,000 distinct CDR3 sequences. Sequencing was done on a sample of blood T cells: a sorted CD56 or NKG2C T cell subset, CD4+ or CD8+ T cells, or bulk PBMC T cells (not recorded which). These receptors were collected from a woman between 18 and 70 years old in good health.

This rearrangement joins TRBV6-5 to TRBJ2-3; the TRBD1 assignment by TCRdb is unverifiable without DNA. Germline V CDR1 and CDR2: MNHEY, SVGAGI. The CDR3 is 13 amino acids. The CDR3 sequence: CASSSVSGDTQYF.

V and J are TRBV30 and TRBJ1-4. CDR3 length equals 16 residues. The germline gives CDR1 GTSNPN, CDR2 SVGIG (reference sequence). The CDR3 reads CAWSDRGFETNEKLFF.

V usage is TRBV7-7 and J usage is TRBJ2-1; TCRdb's D call, TRBD1, is unchecked because there is no DNA. Per germline, CDR1 SSHAT and CDR2 FNYEAQ (reference sequence). This CDR3 is 14 amino acids long. The CDR3 spells CASSQTRTGNEQFF.

The CDR3 loop is CASTTWSAGGHNEQFF. The J gene is TRBJ2-1, the V gene TRBV6-1; no DNA is available, so the TRBD1 call from TCRdb remains unchecked. The CDR3 runs 16 residues. Germline lookup yields CDR1 MNHNS and CDR2 SASEGT.

This CDR3 reads CASSWLGTPPNYGYTF. This chain joins TRBV12-3 or TRBV12-4 and TRBJ1-2; TCRdb's D call, TRBD1, is unchecked because there is no DNA. The CDR3 has 16 residues.

The chain couples TRBV12-3 or TRBV12-4 to TRBJ2-1; TCRdb lists TRBD2, though no DNA is available to test this call. The CDR3 spans 16 residues. CDR3 amino acids: CASSLSGGAMYNEQFF.

The chain links TRBV15 to TRBJ2-5; TCRdb designates TRBD1, a call that cannot be tested without DNA. From germline, CDR1 is LNHNV and CDR2 YYDKDF (reference sequence). This CDR3 is 13 amino acids long. CDR3 in amino acids: CATSTGTQETQYF.

The genes are TRBV7-2 and TRBJ1-5; there is no DNA to check the TCRdb D call of TRBD1. The CDR3 contains 14 residues. Germline CDR1 reads SGHTA; CDR2 reads FQGNSA. CDR3 sequence reads: CASSEQPGFQPQHF.

The chain carries TRBV12-3 or TRBV12-4 and TRBJ1-5. CDR3 length: 13 residues. The CDR3 region is CASMLGHNQPQHF.

The chain combines TRBV3-1 with TRBJ2-5; TCRdb calls TRBD1, which cannot be checked without DNA. The CDR3 spans 12 residues. Germline V gives CDR1 LGHDT, CDR2 YNNKEL (reference sequence). The CDR3 reads CASRGVRETQYF.

The chain combines TRBV6-5 with TRBJ2-1. Germline CDR1 and CDR2: MNHEY and SVGAGI. The CDR3 contains 15 residues. The CDR3: CASSYDVSTYNEQFF.

The chain joins TRBV12-3 or TRBV12-4 to TRBJ1-6. The CDR3 consists of 12 residues. CDR3 amino acids: CASSYGDSPLHF.

J is TRBJ2-3 and V is TRBV5-5; TCRdb reports TRBD1, a call that lacks DNA to check it against. There are 15 residues in the CDR3. Germline V gene sequence: CDR1 SGHKS, CDR2 YYEKEE (reference sequence). The CDR3 sequence: CASSLAGGTTDTQYF.

The genes are TRBV4-1 and TRBJ2-7; TCRdb names TRBD1, which stays unverified in the absence of DNA. Germline CDR1 MGHRA, CDR2 YSYEKL. The CDR3 is 15 amino acids. This CDR3 reads CASSQNTGATYEQYF.

The chain recombines TRBV10-3 with TRBJ2-4; the D call from TCRdb, TRBD2, cannot be confirmed without DNA. Germline CDR1 ENHRY, CDR2 SYGVKD. The CDR3 is 17 amino acids. The CDR3 spells CAISDSAPAGAKNIQYF.

The V call is TRBV4-3, the J call TRBJ2-3. CDR3 size: 14 residues. The germline V gene encodes CDR1 LGHNA and CDR2 YSLEER. The CDR3 loop is CASSHPARPDTQYF.

The chain joins TRBV6-2 or TRBV6-3 to TRBJ2-2; TCRdb picks TRBD1, but there is no DNA to check that call. This CDR3 has 15 residues. CDR1 and CDR2 (germline): MNHEY, SVGEGT. The CDR3 reads CASKPGHSNTGELFF.

The rearrangement links TRBV23-1 to TRBJ2-1. Being an ORF, TRBV23-1 has a function that is uncertain. The CDR3 spans 18 residues. CDR3 sequence: CASSQSKPSGSSYNEQFF.

The V gene is TRBV20-1, the J gene TRBJ1-1; TCRdb reports TRBD1, a call that lacks DNA to check it against. The germline gives CDR1 DFQATT, CDR2 SNEGSKA (reference sequence). This CDR3 comprises 14 residues. The CDR3 protein is CSARGYRTNTEAFF.

This chain links TRBV5-1 with TRBJ2-3. CDR3 length: 13 residues. Germline CDR1 reads SGHRS; CDR2 reads YFSETQ. Here the CDR3 reads CASSLAKGDTQYF.

The chain uses TRBV5-5 and TRBJ1-1; the TCRdb call, TRBD1, lacks DNA for checking. From germline, CDR1 is SGHKS and CDR2 YYEKEE (reference sequence). This CDR3 region has 15 residues. CDR3: CASSPTGTGGTEAFF.

This rearrangement joins TRBV28 to TRBJ2-5; TCRdb outputs TRBD1, but without DNA this stays unchecked. The CDR3 spans 16 residues. Looked up from germline, CDR1 is MDHEN and CDR2 is SYDVKM. The CDR3: CASRKAAGTAQETQYF.

The gene calls are TRBV20-1 and TRBJ2-5; TCRdb's D call, TRBD1, is unchecked because there is no DNA. CDR1 and CDR2 (germline): DFQATT, SNEGSKA (reference sequence). The CDR3 extends over 15 amino acids. The CDR3 region is CSARHQGRIQETLYF.

The chain is built from TRBV28 and TRBJ2-1; TCRdb calls TRBD2, which cannot be checked without DNA. Germline values: CDR1 MDHEN, CDR2 SYDVKM. The CDR3 sequence is 17 residues long. The CDR3 region is CASSFDREGGSYNEQFF. Looking up the rest from reference TRBV28 and TRBJ2-1 gives the full variable domain: DVKVTQSSRYLVKRTGEKVFLECVQDMDHENMFWYRQDPGLGLRLIYFSYDVKMKEKGDIPEGYSVSREKKERFSLILESASTNQTSMYLCASSFDREGGSYNEQFFGPGTRLTVL.

V gene TRBV28 combines with J gene TRBJ2-1; the D gene TCRdb calls, TRBD2, cannot be checked with no DNA. Looked up from germline, CDR1 is MDHEN and CDR2 is SYDVKM. The CDR3 has 14 amino acids. CDR3 sequence reads: CASSPGPLTPGQFF.

The gene calls are TRBV5-1 and TRBJ2-5; with no DNA, the TCRdb D assignment of TRBD1 cannot be verified. The germline gives CDR1 SGHRS, CDR2 YFSETQ. CDR3 size: 14 residues. CDR3 sequence: CASSLVVAGETQYF.

This chain joins TRBV4-1 and TRBJ2-7. The length of the CDR3 is 14 residues. The germline V gene has CDR1 MGHRA and CDR2 YSYEKL. CDR3 sequence: CASSQENSNYEQYF.

This sequence joins TRBV10-3 and TRBJ2-7; TCRdb's D call, TRBD1, is unchecked because there is no DNA. CDR3 length: 12 residues. CDR1 is ENHRY, CDR2 SYGVKD, per germline. The CDR3 spells CAIRGTAYEQYF.